The clone carrying this T cell receptor beta chain has a handful of counts. The data were obtained in a study of CD4+ T cells in melanoma. Clones were sequenced by immunoSEQ multiplex PCR, and TCRdb holds only the in-frame ones, with some missing. The repertoire includes 20,000 to 25,000 clones, around 80% of them detected once, and about 9.6% sits in the top ten. This CDR3 is built from 13 residues. Germline V gene sequence: CDR1 LNHDA, CDR2 SQIVND (reference sequence). Trimming took 6 bases from V and 6 from J, leaving 12 bases between them. This receptor was identified in a human donor with melanoma. The V call is TRBV19, the J call TRBJ2-1, with D perhaps TRBD2 (6 bases). This CDR3 reads CASSPGGSNEQFF. CDR3 DNA: TGTGCCAGTAGCCCTGGGGGGTCCAATGAGCAGTTCTTC. Based on the CDR3 plus reference TRBV19 and TRBJ2-1, the full variable domain is DGGITQSPKYLFRKEGQNVTLSCEQNLNHDAMYWYRQDPGQGLRLIYYSQIVNDFQKGDIAEGYSVSREKKESFPLTVTSAQKNPTAFYLCASSPGGSNEQFFGPGTRLTVL.